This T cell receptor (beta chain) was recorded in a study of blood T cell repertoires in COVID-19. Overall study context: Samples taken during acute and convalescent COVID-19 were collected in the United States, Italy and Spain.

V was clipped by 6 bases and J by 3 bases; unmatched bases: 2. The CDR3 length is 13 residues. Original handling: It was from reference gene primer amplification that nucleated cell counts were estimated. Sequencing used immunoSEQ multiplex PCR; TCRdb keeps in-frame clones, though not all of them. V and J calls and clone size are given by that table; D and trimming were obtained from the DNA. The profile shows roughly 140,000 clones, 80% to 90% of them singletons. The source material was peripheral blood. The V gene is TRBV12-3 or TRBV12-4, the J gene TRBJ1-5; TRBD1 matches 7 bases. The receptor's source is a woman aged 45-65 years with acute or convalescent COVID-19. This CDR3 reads CASRGTDNQPQHF. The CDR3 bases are TGTGCCAGCAGAGGGACAGACAATCAGCCCCAGCATTTT.